One sample yielded the 8 T cell receptor beta chains listed below, sequenced in a study of blood T cell repertoires in COVID-19. Some clones are missing from TCRdb's copy, which holds only in-frame ones; the method was immunoSEQ multiplex PCR. Here the sample spans 200,000 to 300,000 clones, more than 80% being singletons. The sequencing sample was made of peripheral blood. These receptors originate from a woman of 80 years or more with COVID-19, enrolled during active disease.

V gene TRBV27 combines with J gene TRBJ2-3; D possibly corresponds to TRBD2 (7 bases). Between the trimmed V and J ends, which lost 8 bases and 1 base, there was a span of 16 bases. Per the germline V gene, CDR1 is MNHEY and CDR2 is SMNVEV (reference sequence). CDR3 length: 15 amino acids. The CDR3 DNA reads TGTGCCAGCGGGGGGGCAGGGGCCGGCACAGATACGCAGTATTTT. Translation: CASGGAGAGTDTQYF.

The V call is TRBV7-2, the J call TRBJ2-3; D remains ambiguous. This CDR3 spans 13 amino acids. Trimming pared 5 bases from V and 2 bases from J, leaving 8 bases between. The germline V gene has CDR1 SGHTA and CDR2 FQGNSA. The CDR3 DNA reads TGTGCCAGCAGCCCCTTTTCCACAGATACGCAGTATTTT. Protein product: CASSPFSTDTQYF.

This clone occurred once. J is TRBJ1-3 and V is TRBV14, with unresolved D. The CDR3 extends over 14 amino acids. V was pared by 0 bases and J by 5 bases, with 8 bases between. CDR1 is SGHDN and CDR2 is FVKESK in the germline V gene. CDR3 residues: CASSQEDFRNTIYF. The CDR3, as DNA: TGTGCCAGCAGCCAAGAAGACTTCCGAAACACCATATATTTT.

The chain links TRBV2 to TRBJ2-6; 11 bases line up with TRBD2. This CDR3 spans 18 amino acids. Germline V gives CDR1 SNHLY, CDR2 FYNNEI. The ends lost 6 bases at V and 0 bases at J; junction bases unmatched: 7. CDR3 in amino acids: CASRAGTSGSSGANVLTF. The CDR3 coding sequence is TGTGCCAGCAGAGCCGGGACTAGCGGCAGCTCTGGGGCCAACGTCCTGACTTTC.

The chain carries TRBV15 and TRBJ1-1; D is unclear. Trimming left V 0 bases short and J 0 bases short, with 8 bases between. Germline loops: CDR1 LNHNV, CDR2 YYDKDF (reference sequence). The CDR3 totals 15 residues. CDR3 nucleotide sequence: TGTGCCACCAGCAGAGAGAGGAACATGAACACTGAAGCTTTCTTT. Translating gives CATSRERNMNTEAFF.

This chain links TRBV10-3 with TRBJ1-5; no clear D. The V gene lost 2 bases and the J gene lost 5 bases, with 10 bases spanning the gap. CDR1 is ENHRY, CDR2 SYGVKD, per germline. There are 14 residues in the CDR3. The CDR3 nucleotides are TGTGCCATCAGTGAGGACACTAGGTATCAGCCCCAGCATTTT. Protein: CAISEDTRYQPQHF.

The chain has TRBV6-2 or TRBV6-3 and TRBJ1-1; D is unresolved. V gave up 5 bases and J gave up 3 bases, with 7 bases separating them. The CDR3 contains 12 residues. The V gene's germline CDR1 is MNHEY and CDR2 SVGEGT. CDR3 sequence reads: CASSTGYTEAFF. The CDR3 nucleotides are TGTGCCAGCAGTACGGGGTACACTGAAGCTTTCTTT.

This chain uses TRBV6-5 with TRBJ1-1; 7 nucleotides agree with TRBD1. The V segment lost 6 bases and the J segment 1 base; nucleotides outside the gene matches: 2. This CDR3 has 13 residues. Germline CDR1 MNHEY, CDR2 SVGAGI. The CDR3 nucleotides are TGTGCCAGCAGGGGACAGAAGAACACTGAAGCTTTCTTT. Its translation is CASRGQKNTEAFF.